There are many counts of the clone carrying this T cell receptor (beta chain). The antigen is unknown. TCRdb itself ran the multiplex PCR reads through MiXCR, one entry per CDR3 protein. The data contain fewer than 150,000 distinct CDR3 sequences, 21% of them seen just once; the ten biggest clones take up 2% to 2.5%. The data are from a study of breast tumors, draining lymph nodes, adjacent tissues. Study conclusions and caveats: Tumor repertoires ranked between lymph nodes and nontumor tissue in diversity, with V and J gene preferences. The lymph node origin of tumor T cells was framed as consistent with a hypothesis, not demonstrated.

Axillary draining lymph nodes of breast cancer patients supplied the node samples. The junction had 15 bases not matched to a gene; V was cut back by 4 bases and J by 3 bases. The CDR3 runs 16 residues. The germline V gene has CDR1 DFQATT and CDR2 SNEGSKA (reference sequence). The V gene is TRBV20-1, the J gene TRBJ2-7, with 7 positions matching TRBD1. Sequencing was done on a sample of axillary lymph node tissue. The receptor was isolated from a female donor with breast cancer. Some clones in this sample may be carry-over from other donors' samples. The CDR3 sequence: CSAKHPTGRHLYEQYF. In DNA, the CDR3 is TGCAGTGCTAAACACCCGACAGGGCGACACCTCTACGAGCAGTACTTC.